This T cell receptor (beta chain) was retrieved from a study of cytomegalovirus exposure and HLA in healthy donors. PCR primers comprised 60 Vbeta and 13 Jbeta primers. Produced via immunoSEQ multiplex PCR; TCRdb's table is partial and in-frame only. The data contain about 160,000 clones, roughly 80% of them seen just once; the ten biggest clones take up 4.3%. This clone was observed at least ten times. The junction had 12 bases not matched to a gene; V was cut back by 7 bases and J by 0 bases. The germline V gene has CDR1 SNHLY and CDR2 FYNNEI. The CDR3 contains 16 residues. The V gene is TRBV2, the J gene TRBJ2-7; 7 bases are shared with TRBD2. The receptor comes from a man in his forties in good health and CMV-seronegative. Sequenced sample: PBMCs. The CDR3 nucleotides are TGTGCCAGCACCTCGAACGGGGGGAGATTCTCCTACGAGCAGTACTTC. It codes for CASTSNGGRFSYEQYF.